This T cell receptor (beta chain) was profiled in a study of cytomegalovirus exposure and HLA in healthy donors. Study overall: Earlier, 150 million to 200 million T cells were analyzed, and 117 million unique TCR beta sequences were found among them.

PCR employed 60 Vbeta and 13 Jbeta primers. Produced via immunoSEQ multiplex PCR; TCRdb's table is partial and in-frame only. The table for this sample gives tens of thousands of clones. Study observations and caveats: A classifier reportedly called cytomegalovirus status with high sensitivity and specificity. Through in vitro validation, a few CMV-associated chains were shown to be specific for CMV antigens.

Of note for this clone: Antigen specificity is unknown.

The CDR3 length is 12 residues. Germline V CDR1 and CDR2: ENHRY, SYGVKD. The ends were cut back, 11 bases at V and 3 bases at J, with 14 bases in the middle. V is TRBV10-3 and J is TRBJ2-7; possible D gene TRBD2, 6 bases. Material for sequencing was PBMCs. This TCR derives from a man aged 45-65 years in good health and CMV-seronegative. The DNA for the CDR3 is TGTGCCGGCGCGGGATCCAGCTACGAGCAGTACTTC. Translation gives CAGAGSSYEQYF.